This T cell receptor (beta chain) was sequenced during a study of blood T cell repertoires in COVID-19. This table comes from immunoSEQ multiplex PCR, and its TCRdb copy is limited to in-frame clones, with some not included. This table holds approximately 60,000 clones, approximately 85% found once. The CDR3 covers 15 residues. Per germline, CDR1 LGHDT and CDR2 YNNKEL (reference sequence). V shed 2 bases and J 8 bases; nucleotides not matched to a gene: 8. The chain uses TRBV3-1 (or the pseudogene TRBV3-2) and TRBJ1-4, with TRBD1 matching 7 bases. Specimen: peripheral blood. This TCR derives from a human donor in a cohort sampled during active COVID-19. The CDR3 spells CASSQPTGVSEKLFF. As DNA, the CDR3 is TGTGCCAGCAGCCAACCAACAGGGGTTAGCGAAAAACTGTTTTTT.